In its sample, the clone carrying this T cell receptor beta chain was seen a few times. Its specificity is unknown. V was pared by 0 bases and J by 8 bases, with 5 bases between. Germline CDR1 reads MGHDK; CDR2 reads SYGVNS. CDR3 length: 13 amino acids. These data are taken from a study of neoadjuvant anti-PD-1 for oral cavity cancer. Study-level information: Patients without progression received a fourth nivolumab dose around day 43, then surgical resection on days 50-56. Broader study findings: Higher pretreatment Treg/Th17 ratios tracked higher pretreatment blood clonality.

The table came from immunoSEQ multiplex PCR; TCRdb's copy has only in-frame clones and leaves some out. The sample gives 13,000 to 15,000 clones, 55% to 80% of which show up once; 2.2% is in the top ten. These newly diagnosed stage II-IVA oral cavity squamous cell carcinoma patients had no prior systemic or radiation treatment. The receptor comes from a person aged 35 to 85 with oral cavity squamous cell carcinoma. Sequences were derived from PBMCs, sampled before nivolumab (anti-PD-1) treatment. The genes are TRBV25-1 and TRBJ1-6; D gene uncertain. The chain's CDR3 is CASSEYTYSPLHF. DNA for the CDR3: TGTGCCAGCAGTGAATATACCTATTCACCCCTCCACTTT.